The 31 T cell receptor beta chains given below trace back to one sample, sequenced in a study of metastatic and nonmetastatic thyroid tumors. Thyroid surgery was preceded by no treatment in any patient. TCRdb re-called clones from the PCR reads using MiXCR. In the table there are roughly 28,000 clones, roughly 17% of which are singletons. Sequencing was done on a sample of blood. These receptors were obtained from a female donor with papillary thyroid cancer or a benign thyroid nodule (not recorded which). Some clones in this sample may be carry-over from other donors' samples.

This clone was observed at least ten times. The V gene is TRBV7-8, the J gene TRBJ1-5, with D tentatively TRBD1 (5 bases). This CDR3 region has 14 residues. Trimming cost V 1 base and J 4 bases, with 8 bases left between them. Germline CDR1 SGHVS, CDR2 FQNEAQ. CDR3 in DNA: TGTGCCAGCAGCTTAGGACAGACAAATCAGCCCCAGCATTTT. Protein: CASSLGQTNQPQHF.

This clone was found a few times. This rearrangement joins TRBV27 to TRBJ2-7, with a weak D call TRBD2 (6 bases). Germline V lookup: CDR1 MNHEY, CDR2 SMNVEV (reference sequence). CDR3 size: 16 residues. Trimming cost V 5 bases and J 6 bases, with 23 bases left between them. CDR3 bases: TGTGCCAGCAGTCTCACCCACGCCGGGAGAGGGTCCGAGCAGTACTTC. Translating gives CASSLTHAGRGSEQYF.

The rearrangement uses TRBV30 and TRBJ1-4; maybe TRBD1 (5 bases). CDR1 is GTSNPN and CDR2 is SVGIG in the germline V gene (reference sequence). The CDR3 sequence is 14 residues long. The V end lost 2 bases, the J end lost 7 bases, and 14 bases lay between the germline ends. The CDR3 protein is CAWSPRGRVEKLFF. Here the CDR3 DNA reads TGTGCCTGGAGTCCTAGGGGCAGGGTTGAAAAACTGTTTTTT.

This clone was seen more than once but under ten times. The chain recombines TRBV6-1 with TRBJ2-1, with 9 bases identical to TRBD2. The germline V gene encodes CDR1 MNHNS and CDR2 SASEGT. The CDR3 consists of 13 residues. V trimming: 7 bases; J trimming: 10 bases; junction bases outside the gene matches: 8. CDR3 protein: CASIGTSWREQFF. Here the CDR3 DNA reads TGTGCCAGCATCGGGACTAGCTGGAGAGAGCAGTTCTTC.

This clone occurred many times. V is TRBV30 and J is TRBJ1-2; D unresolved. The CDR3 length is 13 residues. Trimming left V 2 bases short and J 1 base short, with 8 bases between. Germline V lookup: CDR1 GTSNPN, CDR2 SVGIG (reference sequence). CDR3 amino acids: CAWSRTHNYGYTF. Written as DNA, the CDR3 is TGTGCCTGGAGTCGAACACATAACTATGGCTACACCTTC.

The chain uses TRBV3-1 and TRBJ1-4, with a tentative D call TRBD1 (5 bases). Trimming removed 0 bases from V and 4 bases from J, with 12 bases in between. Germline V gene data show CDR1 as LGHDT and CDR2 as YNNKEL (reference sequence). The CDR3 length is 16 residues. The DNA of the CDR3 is TGTGCCAGCAGCCAAGATCCGGGGCATCTTAATGAAAAACTGTTTTTT. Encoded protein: CASSQDPGHLNEKLFF.

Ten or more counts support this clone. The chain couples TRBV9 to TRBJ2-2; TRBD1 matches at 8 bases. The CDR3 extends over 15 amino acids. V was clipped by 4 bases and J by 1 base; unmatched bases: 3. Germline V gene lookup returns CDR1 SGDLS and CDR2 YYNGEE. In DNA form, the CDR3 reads TGTGCCAGCAGCCCCGGGACAGGGAACACCGGGGAGCTGTTTTTT. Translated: CASSPGTGNTGELFF.

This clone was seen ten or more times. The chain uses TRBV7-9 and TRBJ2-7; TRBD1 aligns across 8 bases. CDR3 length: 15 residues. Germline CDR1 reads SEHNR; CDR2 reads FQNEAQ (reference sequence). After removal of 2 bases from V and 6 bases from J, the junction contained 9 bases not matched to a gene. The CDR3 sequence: CASSLLAQGAGEQYF. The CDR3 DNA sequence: TGTGCCAGCAGCTTATTAGCCCAGGGGGCGGGCGAGCAGTACTTC.

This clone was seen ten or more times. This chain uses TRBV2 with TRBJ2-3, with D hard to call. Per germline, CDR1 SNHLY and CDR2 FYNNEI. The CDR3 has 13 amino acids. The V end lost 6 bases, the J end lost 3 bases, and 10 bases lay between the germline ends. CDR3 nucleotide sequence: TGTGCCAGCAGAGTAGAAAGGACAGATACGCAGTATTTT. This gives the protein CASRVERTDTQYF.

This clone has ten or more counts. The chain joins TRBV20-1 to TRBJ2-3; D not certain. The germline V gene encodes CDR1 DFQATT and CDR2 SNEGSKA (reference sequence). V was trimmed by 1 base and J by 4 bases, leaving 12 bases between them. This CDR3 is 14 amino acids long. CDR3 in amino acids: CSARVGSGADTQYF. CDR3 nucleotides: TGCAGTGCTAGAGTAGGGTCTGGTGCAGATACGCAGTATTTT.

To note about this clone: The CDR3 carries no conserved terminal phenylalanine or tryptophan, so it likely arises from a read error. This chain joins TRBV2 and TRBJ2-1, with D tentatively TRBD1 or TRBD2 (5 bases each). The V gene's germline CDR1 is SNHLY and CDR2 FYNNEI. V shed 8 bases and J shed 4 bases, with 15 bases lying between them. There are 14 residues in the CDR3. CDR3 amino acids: CASGGDLFYNEQFC. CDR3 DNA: TGTGCCAGCGGTGGGGACCTCTTTTACAATGAGCAGTTCTGC.

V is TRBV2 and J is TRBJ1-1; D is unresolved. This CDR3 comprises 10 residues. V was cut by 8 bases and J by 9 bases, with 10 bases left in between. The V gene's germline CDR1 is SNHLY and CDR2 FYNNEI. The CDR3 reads CASSDDKAFF. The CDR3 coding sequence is TGTGCCAGCTCAGACGATAAAGCTTTCTTT.

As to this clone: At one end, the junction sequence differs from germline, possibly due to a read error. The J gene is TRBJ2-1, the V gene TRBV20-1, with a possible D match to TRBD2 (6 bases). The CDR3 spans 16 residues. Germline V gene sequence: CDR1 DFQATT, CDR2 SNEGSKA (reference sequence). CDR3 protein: CSVRDLTSYPYNEQFF. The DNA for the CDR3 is TGCAGTGTTAGAGATTTAACTAGCTACCCCTACAATGAGCAGTTCTTC.

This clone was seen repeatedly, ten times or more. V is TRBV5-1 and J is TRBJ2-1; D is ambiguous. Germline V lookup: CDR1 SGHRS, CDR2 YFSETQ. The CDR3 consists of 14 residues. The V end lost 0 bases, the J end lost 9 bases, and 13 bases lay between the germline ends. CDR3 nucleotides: TGCGCCAGCAGCTTGGAGAATACCGGCGGTGAGCAGTTCTTC. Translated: CASSLENTGGEQFF.

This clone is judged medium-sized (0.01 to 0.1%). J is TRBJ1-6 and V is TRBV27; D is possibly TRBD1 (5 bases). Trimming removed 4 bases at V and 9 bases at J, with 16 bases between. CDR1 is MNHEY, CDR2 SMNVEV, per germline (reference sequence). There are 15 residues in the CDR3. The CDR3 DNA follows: TGTGCCAGCAGTTCAACCAATATGGGGGGTTCACCCCTCCACTTT. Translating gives CASSSTNMGGSPLHF.

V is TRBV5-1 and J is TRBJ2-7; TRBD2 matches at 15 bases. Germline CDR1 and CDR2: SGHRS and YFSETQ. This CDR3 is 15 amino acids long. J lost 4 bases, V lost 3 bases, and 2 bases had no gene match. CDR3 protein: CASSSGLAGGYEQYF. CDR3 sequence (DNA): TGCGCCAGCAGCTCCGGACTAGCGGGAGGGTACGAGCAGTACTTC.

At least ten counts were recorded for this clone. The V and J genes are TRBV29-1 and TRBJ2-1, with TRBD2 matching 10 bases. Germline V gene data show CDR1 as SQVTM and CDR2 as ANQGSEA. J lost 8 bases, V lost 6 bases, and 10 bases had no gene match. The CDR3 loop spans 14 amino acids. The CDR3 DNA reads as TGCAGCGTCATCTCAGCGGGAGGGCCCCATGAGCAGTTCTTC. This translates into CSVISAGGPHEQFF.

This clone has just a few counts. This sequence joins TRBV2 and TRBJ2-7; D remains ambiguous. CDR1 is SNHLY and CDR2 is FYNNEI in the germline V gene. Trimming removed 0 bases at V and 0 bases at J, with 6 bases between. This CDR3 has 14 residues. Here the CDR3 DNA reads TGTGCCAGCAGTGAAGCGCCAAGCTCCTACGAGCAGTACTTC. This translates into CASSEAPSSYEQYF.

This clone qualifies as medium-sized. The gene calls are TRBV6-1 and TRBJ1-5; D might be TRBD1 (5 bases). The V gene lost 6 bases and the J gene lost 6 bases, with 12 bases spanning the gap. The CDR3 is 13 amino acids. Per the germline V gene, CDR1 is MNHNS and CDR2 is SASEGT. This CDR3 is CASRKGWGQPQHF. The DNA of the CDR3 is TGTGCCAGCAGGAAGGGGTGGGGTCAGCCCCAGCATTTT.

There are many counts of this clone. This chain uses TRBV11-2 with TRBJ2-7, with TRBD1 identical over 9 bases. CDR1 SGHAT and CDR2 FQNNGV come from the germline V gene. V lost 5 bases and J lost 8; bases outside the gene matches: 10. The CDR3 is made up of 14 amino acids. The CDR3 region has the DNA TGTGCCAGCAGCGAGGGACAGGGAATGGGAAAGCAGTACTTC. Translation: CASSEGQGMGKQYF.

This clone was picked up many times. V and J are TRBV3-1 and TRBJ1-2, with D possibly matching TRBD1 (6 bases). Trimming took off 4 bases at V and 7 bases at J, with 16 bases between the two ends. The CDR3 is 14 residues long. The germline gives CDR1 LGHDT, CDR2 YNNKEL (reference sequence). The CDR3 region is CASSPLGGTSGYTF. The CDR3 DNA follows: TGTGCCAGCAGCCCCCTGGGGGGGACATCTGGCTACACCTTC.

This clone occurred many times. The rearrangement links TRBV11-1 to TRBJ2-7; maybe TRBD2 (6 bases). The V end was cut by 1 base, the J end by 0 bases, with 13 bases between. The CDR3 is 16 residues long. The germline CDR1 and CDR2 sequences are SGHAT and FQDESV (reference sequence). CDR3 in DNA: TGTGCCAGCAGCTTAGGTAGTAGCGGTTCCTCCTACGAGCAGTACTTC. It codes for CASSLGSSGSSYEQYF.

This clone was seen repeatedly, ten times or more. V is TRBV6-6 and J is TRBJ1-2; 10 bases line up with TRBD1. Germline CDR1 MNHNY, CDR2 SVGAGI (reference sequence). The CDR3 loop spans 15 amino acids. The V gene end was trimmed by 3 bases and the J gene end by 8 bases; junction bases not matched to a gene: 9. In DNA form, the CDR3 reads TGTGCCAGCAGTTATTCGGGACAGGGGATGGGGGGCTACACCTTC. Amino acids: CASSYSGQGMGGYTF.

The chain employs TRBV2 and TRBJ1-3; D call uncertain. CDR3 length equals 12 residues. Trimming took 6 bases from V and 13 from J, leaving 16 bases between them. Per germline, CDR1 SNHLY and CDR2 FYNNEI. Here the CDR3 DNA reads TGTGCCAGCAGGATCTCTGGAAACAAAATATATTTT. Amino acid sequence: CASRISGNKIYF. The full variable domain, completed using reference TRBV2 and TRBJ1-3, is EPEVTQTPSHQVTQMGQEVILRCVPISNHLYFYWYRQILGQKVEFLVSFYNNEISEKSEIFDDQFSVERPDGSNFTLKIRSTKLEDSAMYFCASRISGNKIYFGEGSWLTVV.

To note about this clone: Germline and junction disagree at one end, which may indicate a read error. The CDR3 loop is CASILEGTSGRETQYF. CDR3 sequence (DNA): TGTGCCAGCATCTTAGAAGGTACTAGCGGGAGGGAGACCCAGTACTTC. The chain links TRBV11-3 to TRBJ2-5; 12 nucleotides match TRBD2. Germline V gene sequence: CDR1 SGHNT, CDR2 YENEEA. The CDR3 consists of 16 residues.

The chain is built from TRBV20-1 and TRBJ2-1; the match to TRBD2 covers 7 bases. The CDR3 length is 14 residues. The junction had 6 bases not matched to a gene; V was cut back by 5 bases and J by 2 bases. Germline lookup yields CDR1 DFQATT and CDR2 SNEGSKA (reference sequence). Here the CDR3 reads CSAAVLAAYNEQFF. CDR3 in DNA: TGCAGTGCTGCAGTCCTAGCGGCCTACAATGAGCAGTTCTTC.

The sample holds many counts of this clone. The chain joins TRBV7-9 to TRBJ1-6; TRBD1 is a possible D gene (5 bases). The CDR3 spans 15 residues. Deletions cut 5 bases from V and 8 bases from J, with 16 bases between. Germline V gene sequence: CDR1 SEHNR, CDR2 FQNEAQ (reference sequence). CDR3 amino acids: CASSLNTGRYSPLHF. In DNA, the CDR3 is TGTGCCAGCAGCCTTAACACAGGCCGATATTCACCCCTCCACTTT.

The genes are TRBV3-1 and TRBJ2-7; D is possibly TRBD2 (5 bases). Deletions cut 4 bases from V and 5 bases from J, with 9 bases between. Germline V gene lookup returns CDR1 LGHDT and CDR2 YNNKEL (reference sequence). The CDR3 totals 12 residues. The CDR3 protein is CASSPQADEQYF. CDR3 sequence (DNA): TGTGCCAGCAGCCCCCAAGCGGACGAGCAGTACTTC.

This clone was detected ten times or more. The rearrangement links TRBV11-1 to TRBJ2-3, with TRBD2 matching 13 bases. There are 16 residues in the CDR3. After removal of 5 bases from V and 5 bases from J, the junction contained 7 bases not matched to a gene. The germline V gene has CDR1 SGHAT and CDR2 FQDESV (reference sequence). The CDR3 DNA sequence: TGTGCCAGCAGCCCTCGGACTAGCGGGAGACAAGATACGCAGTATTTT. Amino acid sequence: CASSPRTSGRQDTQYF. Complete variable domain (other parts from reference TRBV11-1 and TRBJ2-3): EAEVAQSPRYKITEKSQAVAFWCDPISGHATLYWYRQILGQGPELLVQFQDESVVDDSQLPKDRFSAERLKGVDSTLKIQPAELGDSAMYLCASSPRTSGRQDTQYFGPGTRLTVL.

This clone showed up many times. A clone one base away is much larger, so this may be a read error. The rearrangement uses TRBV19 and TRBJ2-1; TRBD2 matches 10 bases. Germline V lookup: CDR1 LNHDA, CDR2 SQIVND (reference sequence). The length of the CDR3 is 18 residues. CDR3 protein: CASSIATSGAPVYSEQFF. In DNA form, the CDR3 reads TGTGCCAGTAGTATAGCTACTAGCGGGGCGCCCGTCTACAGTGAGCAGTTCTTC.

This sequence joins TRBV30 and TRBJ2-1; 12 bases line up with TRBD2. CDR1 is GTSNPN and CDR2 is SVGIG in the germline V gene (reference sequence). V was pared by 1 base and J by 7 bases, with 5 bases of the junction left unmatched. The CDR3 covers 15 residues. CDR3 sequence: CAWSGQLAGGNEQFF. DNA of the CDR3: TGTGCCTGGAGTGGTCAACTAGCGGGGGGTAATGAGCAGTTCTTC.